Below, 20 T cell receptor beta chains from the same sample are listed, as sequenced in a study of T cell responses to AZD1222 COVID-19 vaccine. Generated by immunoSEQ multiplex PCR, the TCRdb table keeps only in-frame clones and is missing some. The sample shows 70,000 to 85,000 clones, about 80% of them seen only once. The material sequenced was peripheral blood, taken 28 days after the second AZD1222 dose. The receptors were sampled from an adult who received the AZD1222 COVID-19 vaccine.

Comment on this clone: One end of the junction fails to match germline, which may point to a read error. The rearrangement uses TRBV5-5 and TRBJ1-3; D perhaps matches TRBD1 (6 bases). In germline, CDR1 is SGHKS, CDR2 YYEKEE (reference sequence). The CDR3 covers 15 residues. This chain's CDR3 is CASSLDSYSGNTIYF. In DNA form, the CDR3 reads TGTGCCAGCAGTTTGGACAGTTACTCTGGAAACACCATATATTTT.

The sample holds one count of this clone. The CDR3 region is CASSLDRLNTEAFF. In DNA, the CDR3 is TGTGCCAGCAGCTTGGACAGATTGAACACTGAAGCTTTCTTT. The gene calls are TRBV5-4 and TRBJ1-1; D is unclear. Trimming left V 0 bases short and J 0 bases short, with 6 bases between. The CDR3 runs 14 residues. Germline V lookup: CDR1 SGHNT, CDR2 YYREEE (reference sequence).

This clone has a single count. V is TRBV19 and J is TRBJ1-2; 7 nucleotides match TRBD1. The CDR3 totals 16 residues. J gave up 4 bases and V 5 bases, and 13 bases lay outside the gene matches. The V gene's germline CDR1 is LNHDA and CDR2 SQIVND (reference sequence). CDR3 coding DNA: TGTGCCAGTAGTGGGTTCCGGGACAGAAGTATCTATGGCTACACCTTC. Translation: CASSGFRDRSIYGYTF.

V is TRBV11-2 and J is TRBJ2-7; TRBD2 agrees at 7 bases. CDR1 is SGHAT, CDR2 FQNNGV, per germline. V trimming: 4 bases; J trimming: 6 bases; junction bases outside the gene matches: 12. This CDR3 has 15 residues. The CDR3 nucleotides read TGTGCCAGCAGCTCCGGGACGGGAGGCTATGTCGAGCAGTACTTC. Amino acids: CASSSGTGGYVEQYF.

The chain uses TRBV5-4 and TRBJ1-2; 9 bases are a match to TRBD1. The CDR3 loop spans 14 amino acids. CDR1 is SGHNT, CDR2 YYREEE, per germline (reference sequence). V shed 5 bases and J 3 bases; nucleotides not matched to a gene: 5. The chain's CDR3 is CASSLQGADYGYTF. CDR3 bases: TGTGCCAGCAGTTTACAGGGGGCGGACTATGGCTACACCTTC.

This rearrangement joins TRBV3-1 (or the pseudogene TRBV3-2) to TRBJ2-7; tentatively, D is TRBD2 (5 bases). In germline, CDR1 is LGHDT, CDR2 YNNKEL (reference sequence). This CDR3 contains 13 residues. V shed 1 base and J shed 7 bases, with 11 bases lying between them. The CDR3: CASSQGTPGEQYF. The CDR3 nucleotides read TGTGCCAGCAGCCAAGGGACCCCGGGGGAGCAGTACTTC.

This chain uses TRBV4-2 with TRBJ2-7, with D possibly being TRBD2 (5 bases). Germline CDR1 LGHNA, CDR2 YNFKEQ. This CDR3 region has 16 residues. The V and J ends lost 0 bases and 2 bases respectively, with 14 bases between them. The CDR3 DNA reads as TGTGCCAGCAGCCAAGATTTCAGCGGAGTAGCCTACGAGCAGTACTTC. Its translation is CASSQDFSGVAYEQYF.

The chain couples TRBV12-3 or TRBV12-4 to TRBJ1-2; D is unclear. The CDR3 totals 12 residues. Trimming stripped 2 bases from V and 6 bases from J, with 7 bases between. The CDR3 DNA follows: TGTGCCAGCAGTTTAACTGAAAATGGCTACACCTTC. Translating gives CASSLTENGYTF.

V gene TRBV7-2 combines with J gene TRBJ2-1; D possibly corresponds to TRBD1 (5 bases). From germline, CDR1 is SGHTA and CDR2 FQGNSA. With 0 bases removed from V and 6 bases from J, the gap between germline ends came to 6 bases. The CDR3 sequence is 13 residues long. This CDR3 is CASSLAGANEQFF. The CDR3 region has the DNA TGTGCCAGCAGCTTAGCAGGGGCCAATGAGCAGTTCTTC.

CDR3 DNA: TGCAGCGTTGGAAATAGCGGTTACTACGAGCAGTACTTC. It is translated as CSVGNSGYYEQYF. The rearrangement uses TRBV29-1 and TRBJ2-7; possible D gene TRBD2, 6 bases. The CDR3 totals 13 residues. CDR1 and CDR2 (germline): SQVTM, ANQGSEA. Between the trimmed V and J ends, which lost 4 bases and 3 bases, there was a span of 13 bases.

The gene calls are TRBV12-5 and TRBJ1-2; TRBD1 matches at 10 bases. Germline CDR1 and CDR2: LGHNT and FRNRAP. V dropped 5 bases and J dropped 7; count of bases not matched to a gene: 7. The length of the CDR3 is 14 residues. This CDR3 reads CASGPPGTGAGYTF. The CDR3 DNA follows: TGTGCTAGTGGTCCCCCCGGGACAGGGGCTGGCTACACCTTC.

In DNA form, the CDR3 reads TGCGCCAGCAGCCCATGGACAGGGAGCAACTATGGCTACACCTTC. The encoded protein is CASSPWTGSNYGYTF. This chain links TRBV5-1 with TRBJ1-2; 8 bases fit TRBD1. V was pared by 4 bases and J by 2 bases, with 7 bases of the junction left unmatched. Germline V CDR1 and CDR2: SGHRS, YFSETQ. The CDR3 spans 15 residues. The entire variable domain, with the rest obtained from reference TRBV5-1 and TRBJ1-2, is as follows: KAGVTQTPRYLIKTRGQQVTLSCSPISGHRSVSWYQQTPGQGLQFLFEYFSETQRNKGNFPGRFSGRQFSNSRSEMNVSTLELGDSALYLCASSPWTGSNYGYTFGSGTRLTVV.

The chain links TRBV2 to TRBJ1-4, with D perhaps matching TRBD1 (6 bases). Trimming took off 6 bases at V and 0 bases at J, with 11 bases between the two ends. Germline V lookup: CDR1 SNHLY, CDR2 FYNNEI. The CDR3 length is 15 residues. The CDR3 region is CASSPDRTTNEKLFF. The CDR3 DNA follows: TGTGCCAGCAGCCCAGACAGGACAACTAATGAAAAACTGTTTTTT. Full variable domain (outside the CDR3, taken from reference TRBV2 and TRBJ1-4): EPEVTQTPSHQVTQMGQEVILRCVPISNHLYFYWYRQILGQKVEFLVSFYNNEISEKSEIFDDQFSVERPDGSNFTLKIRSTKLEDSAMYFCASSPDRTTNEKLFFGSGTQLSVL.

The CDR3 protein is CAWSDPRGSNQPQHF. The CDR3 DNA is TGTGCCTGGAGTGACCCCCGGGGGAGCAATCAGCCCCAGCATTTT. The chain uses TRBV30 and TRBJ1-5; possible D gene TRBD1, 5 bases. The V and J ends lost 1 base and 1 base respectively, with 11 bases between them. Germline CDR1 is GTSNPN and CDR2 is SVGIG (reference sequence). The CDR3 is 15 amino acids.

This chain links TRBV15 with TRBJ2-7; tentative D call: TRBD1 (5 bases). With 2 bases removed from V and 4 bases from J, the gap between germline ends came to 18 bases. The CDR3 totals 16 residues. Germline V gene lookup returns CDR1 LNHNV and CDR2 YYDKDF (reference sequence). CDR3 sequence reads: CATSRYRPGSLYEQYF. In nucleotides, the CDR3 is TGTGCCACCAGCAGATACAGGCCGGGTTCCCTTTACGAGCAGTACTTC.

This clone has a single count. The chain combines TRBV10-3 with TRBJ2-5, with a possible D match to TRBD1 (6 bases). Germline loops: CDR1 ENHRY, CDR2 SYGVKD. The CDR3 totals 14 residues. Trimming left V 4 bases short and J 1 base short, with 10 bases between. CDR3 bases: TGTGCCATCAGTGCGTCGGACAGCCAAGAGACCCAGTACTTC. Its translation is CAISASDSQETQYF.

This clone has a single count. The V and J genes are TRBV6-5 and TRBJ2-7; TRBD1 agrees at 9 bases. The CDR3 has 13 amino acids. After removal of 10 bases from V and 4 bases from J, the junction contained 8 bases not matched to a gene. CDR1 and CDR2 from the germline V gene are MNHEY and SVGAGI. CDR3 coding DNA: TGTGCCACCAGACAGGGGGAATCGTACGAGCAGTACTTC. This codes for CATRQGESYEQYF.

This chain joins TRBV4-3 and TRBJ2-1; TRBD2 agrees at 12 bases. The ends lost 3 bases at V and 4 bases at J; junction bases unmatched: 7. The CDR3 is 17 residues long. Germline V gene lookup returns CDR1 LGHNA and CDR2 YSLEER. CDR3 in amino acids: CASSQTLAGGNYNEQFF. For the CDR3, the DNA is TGCGCCAGCAGCCAGACACTAGCGGGGGGAAATTACAATGAGCAGTTCTTC.

The chain combines TRBV12-3 or TRBV12-4 with TRBJ1-1; D gene ambiguous. The CDR3 loop spans 11 amino acids. V lost 9 bases and J lost 8, with 13 bases in between. The CDR3 reads CASTEFGEAFF. Here the CDR3 DNA reads TGTGCCAGTACAGAGTTCGGGGAAGCTTTCTTT.

The rearrangement joins TRBV5-5 to TRBJ2-5; the D gene is possibly TRBD1 (5 bases). Trimming stripped 1 base from V and 0 bases from J, with 13 bases between. CDR1 is SGHKS and CDR2 is YYEKEE in the germline V gene (reference sequence). The CDR3 is 16 residues long. CDR3 nucleotides: TGTGCCAGCAGCTTGCAACCCAACAGGTACCAAGAGACCCAGTACTTC. It codes for CASSLQPNRYQETQYF.